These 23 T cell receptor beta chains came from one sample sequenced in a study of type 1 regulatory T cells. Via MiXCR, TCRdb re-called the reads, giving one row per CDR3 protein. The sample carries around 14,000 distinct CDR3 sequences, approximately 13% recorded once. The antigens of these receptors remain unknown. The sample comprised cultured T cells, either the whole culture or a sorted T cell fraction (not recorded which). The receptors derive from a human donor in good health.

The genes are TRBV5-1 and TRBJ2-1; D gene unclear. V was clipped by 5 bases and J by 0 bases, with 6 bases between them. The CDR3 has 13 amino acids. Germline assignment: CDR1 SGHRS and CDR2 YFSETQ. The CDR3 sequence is CASRSSSYNEQFF. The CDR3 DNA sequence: TGCGCCAGCAGATCCAGCTCCTACAATGAGCAGTTCTTC.

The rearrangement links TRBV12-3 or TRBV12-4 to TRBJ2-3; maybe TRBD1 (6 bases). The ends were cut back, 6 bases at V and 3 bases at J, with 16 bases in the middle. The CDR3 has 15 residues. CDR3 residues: CASRGARGFTDTQYF. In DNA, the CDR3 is TGTGCCAGCAGGGGGGCCAGAGGATTTACAGATACGCAGTATTTT.

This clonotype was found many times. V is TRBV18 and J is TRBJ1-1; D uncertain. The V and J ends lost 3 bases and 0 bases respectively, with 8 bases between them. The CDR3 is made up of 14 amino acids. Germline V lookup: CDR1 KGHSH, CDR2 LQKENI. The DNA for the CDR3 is TGTGCCAGCTCACCGGGCAGTGTGAACACTGAAGCTTTCTTT. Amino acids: CASSPGSVNTEAFF.

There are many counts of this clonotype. The CDR3 nucleotides read TGTGCCAGCACCCCTGGGGGGACTAGCGGGATAAGAGAGACCCAGTACTTC. Its translation is CASTPGGTSGIRETQYF. The chain couples TRBV3-1 to TRBJ2-5; TRBD2 matches 13 bases. The CDR3 runs 17 residues. Germline V gene sequence: CDR1 LGHDT, CDR2 YNNKEL (reference sequence). Trimming took 7 bases from V and 4 from J; bases not matched to a gene: 12.

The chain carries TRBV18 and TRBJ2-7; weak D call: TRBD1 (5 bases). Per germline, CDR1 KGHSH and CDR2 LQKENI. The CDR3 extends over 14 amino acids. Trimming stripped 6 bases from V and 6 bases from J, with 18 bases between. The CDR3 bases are TGTGCCAGCTCCCTCAGTCGCAGGGTCGGCGAGCAGTACTTC. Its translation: CASSLSRRVGEQYF.

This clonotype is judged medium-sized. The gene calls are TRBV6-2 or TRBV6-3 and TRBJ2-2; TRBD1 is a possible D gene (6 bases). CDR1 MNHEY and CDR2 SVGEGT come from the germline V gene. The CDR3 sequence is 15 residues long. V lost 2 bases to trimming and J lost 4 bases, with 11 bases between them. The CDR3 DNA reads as TGTGCCAGCAGTTACCTTACAGGGTTCACCGGGGAGCTGTTTTTT. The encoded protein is CASSYLTGFTGELFF.

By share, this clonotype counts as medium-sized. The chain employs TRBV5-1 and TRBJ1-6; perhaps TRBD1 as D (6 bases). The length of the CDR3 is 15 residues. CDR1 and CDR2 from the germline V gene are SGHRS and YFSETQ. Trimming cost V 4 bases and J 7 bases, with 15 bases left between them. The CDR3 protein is CASSPETGANSPLHF. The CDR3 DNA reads TGCGCCAGCAGCCCAGAGACAGGAGCAAATTCACCCCTCCACTTT.

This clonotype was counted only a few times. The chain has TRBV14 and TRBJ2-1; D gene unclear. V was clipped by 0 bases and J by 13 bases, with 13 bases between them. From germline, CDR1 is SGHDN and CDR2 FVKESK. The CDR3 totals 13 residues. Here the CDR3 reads CASSQDLQKRQFF. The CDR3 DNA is TGTGCCAGCAGCCAAGATCTACAAAAGCGTCAGTTCTTC. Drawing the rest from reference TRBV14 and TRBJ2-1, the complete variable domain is EAGVTQFPSHSVIEKGQTVTLRCDPISGHDNLYWYRRVMGKEIKFLLHFVKESKQDESGMPNNRFLAERTGGTYSTLKVQPAELEDSGVYFCASSQDLQKRQFFGPGTRLTVL.

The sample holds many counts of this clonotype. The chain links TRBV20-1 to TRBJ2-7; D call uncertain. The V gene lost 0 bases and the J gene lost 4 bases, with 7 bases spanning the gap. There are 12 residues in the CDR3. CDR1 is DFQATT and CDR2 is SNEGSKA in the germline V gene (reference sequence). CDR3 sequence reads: CSARENRYEQYF. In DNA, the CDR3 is TGCAGTGCTAGAGAGAACCGTTACGAGCAGTACTTC.

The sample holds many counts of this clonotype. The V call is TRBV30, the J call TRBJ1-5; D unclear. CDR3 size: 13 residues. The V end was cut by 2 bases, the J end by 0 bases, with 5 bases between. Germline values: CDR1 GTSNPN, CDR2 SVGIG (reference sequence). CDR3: CAWSPDSNQPQHF. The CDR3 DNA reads TGTGCCTGGAGTCCGGATAGCAATCAGCCCCAGCATTTT. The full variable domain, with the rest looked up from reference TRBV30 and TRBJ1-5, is SQTIHQWPATLVQPVGSPLSLECTVEGTSNPNLYWYRQAAGRGLQLLFYSVGIGQISSEVPQNLSASRPQDRQFILSSKKLLLSDSGFYLCAWSPDSNQPQHFGDGTRLSIL.

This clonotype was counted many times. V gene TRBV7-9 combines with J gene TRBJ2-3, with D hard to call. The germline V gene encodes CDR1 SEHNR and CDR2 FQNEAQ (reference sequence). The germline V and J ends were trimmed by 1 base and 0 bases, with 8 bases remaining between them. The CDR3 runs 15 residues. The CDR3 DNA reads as TGTGCCAGCAGCTTAGTCGGTGGTAGCACAGATACGCAGTATTTT. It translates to CASSLVGGSTDTQYF.

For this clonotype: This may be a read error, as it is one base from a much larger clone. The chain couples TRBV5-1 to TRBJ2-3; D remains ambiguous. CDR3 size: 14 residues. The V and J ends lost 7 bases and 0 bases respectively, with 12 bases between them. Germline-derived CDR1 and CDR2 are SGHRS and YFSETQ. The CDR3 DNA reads TGCGCCAGCCGAAGATCAGAAAGCACAGATACGCAGTATTTT. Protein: CASRRSESTDTQYF.

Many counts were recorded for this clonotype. CDR3 protein: CAWDRAGGEQYF. CDR3 DNA: TGTGCCTGGGACAGGGCGGGTGGTGAGCAGTACTTC. V gene TRBV30 combines with J gene TRBJ2-7, with TRBD1 identical over 7 bases. The CDR3 runs 12 residues. After removal of 5 bases from V and 7 bases from J, the junction contained 8 bases not matched to a gene. CDR1 and CDR2 from the germline V gene are GTSNPN and SVGIG (reference sequence).

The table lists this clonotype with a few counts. The CDR3 loop is CSASGQMQKEQYF. The CDR3 DNA follows: TGCAGTGCCTCCGGACAGATGCAAAAAGAGCAGTACTTC. The chain has TRBV20-1 and TRBJ2-7; TRBD1 might be the D (6 bases). From germline, CDR1 is DFQATT and CDR2 SNEGSKA (reference sequence). The V end lost 6 bases, the J end lost 7 bases, and 19 bases lay between the germline ends. The CDR3 has 13 amino acids.

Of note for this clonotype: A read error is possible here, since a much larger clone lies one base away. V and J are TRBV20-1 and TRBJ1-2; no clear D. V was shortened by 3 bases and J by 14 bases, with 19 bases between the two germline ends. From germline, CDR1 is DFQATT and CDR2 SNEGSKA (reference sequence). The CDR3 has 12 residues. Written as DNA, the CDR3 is TGCAGTGCTAGTGGAGCCCGGGCGACAAATACCTTC. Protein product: CSASGARATNTF.

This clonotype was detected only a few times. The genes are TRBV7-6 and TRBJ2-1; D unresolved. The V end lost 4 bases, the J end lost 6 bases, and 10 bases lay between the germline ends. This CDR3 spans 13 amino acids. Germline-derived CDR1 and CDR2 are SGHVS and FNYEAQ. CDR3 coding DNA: TGTGCCAGCAGCTCCGGTACGGCCAATGAGCAGTTCTTC. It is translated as CASSSGTANEQFF.

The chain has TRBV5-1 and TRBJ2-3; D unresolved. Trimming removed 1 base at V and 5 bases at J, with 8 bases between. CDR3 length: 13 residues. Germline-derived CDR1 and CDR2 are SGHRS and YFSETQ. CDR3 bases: TGCGCCAGCAGCTTGTCGGGTGTAGATACGCAGTATTTT. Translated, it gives CASSLSGVDTQYF. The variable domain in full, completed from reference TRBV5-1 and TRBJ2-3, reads KAGVTQTPRYLIKTRGQQVTLSCSPISGHRSVSWYQQTPGQGLQFLFEYFSETQRNKGNFPGRFSGRQFSNSRSEMNVSTLELGDSALYLCASSLSGVDTQYFGPGTRLTVL.

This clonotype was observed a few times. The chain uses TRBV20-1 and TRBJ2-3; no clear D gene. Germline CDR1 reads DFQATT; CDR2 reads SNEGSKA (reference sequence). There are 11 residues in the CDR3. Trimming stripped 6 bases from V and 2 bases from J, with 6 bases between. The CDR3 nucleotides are TGCAGTGCCACGATCACAGATACGCAGTATTTT. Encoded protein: CSATITDTQYF.

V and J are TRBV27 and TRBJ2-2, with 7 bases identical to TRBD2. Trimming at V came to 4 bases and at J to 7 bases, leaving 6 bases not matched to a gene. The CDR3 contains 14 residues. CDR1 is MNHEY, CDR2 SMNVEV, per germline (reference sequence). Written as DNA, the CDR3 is TGTGCCAGCAGTTCAGCGGGACTTTACGGGGAGCTGTTTTTT. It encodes CASSSAGLYGELFF.

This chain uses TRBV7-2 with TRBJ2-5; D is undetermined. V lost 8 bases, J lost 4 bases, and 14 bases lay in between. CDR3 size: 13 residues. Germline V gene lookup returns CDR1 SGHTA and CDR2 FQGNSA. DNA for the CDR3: TGTGCCAGCGGGTCGTGGGATGGAGAGACCCAGTACTTC. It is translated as CASGSWDGETQYF. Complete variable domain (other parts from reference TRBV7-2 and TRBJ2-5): GAGVSQSPSNKVTEKGKDVELRCDPISGHTALYWYRQSLGQGLEFLIYFQGNSAPDKSGLPSDRFSAERTGGSVSTLTIQRTQQEDSAVYLCASGSWDGETQYFGPGTRLLVL.

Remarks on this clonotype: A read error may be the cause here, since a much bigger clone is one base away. The CDR3: CASSPTGYGQYF. CDR3 nucleotides: TGTGCCAGCTCACCGACAGGCTACGGGCAGTACTTC. This rearrangement joins TRBV18 to TRBJ2-7; D may be TRBD1 (6 bases). The V gene's germline CDR1 is KGHSH and CDR2 LQKENI. The CDR3 has 12 residues. Full variable domain (missing parts from reference TRBV18 and TRBJ2-7): NAGVMQNPRHLVRRRGQEARLRCSPMKGHSHVYWYRQLPEEGLKFMVYLQKENIIDESGMPKERFSAEFPKEGPSILRIQQVVRGDSAAYFCASSPTGYGQYFGPGTRLTVT.

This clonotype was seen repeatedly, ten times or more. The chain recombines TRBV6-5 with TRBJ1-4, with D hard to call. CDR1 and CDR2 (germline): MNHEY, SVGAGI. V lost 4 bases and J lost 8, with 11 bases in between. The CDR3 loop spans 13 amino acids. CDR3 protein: CASSSPNTEKLFF. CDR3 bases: TGTGCCAGCAGTTCTCCTAATACGGAAAAACTGTTTTTT.

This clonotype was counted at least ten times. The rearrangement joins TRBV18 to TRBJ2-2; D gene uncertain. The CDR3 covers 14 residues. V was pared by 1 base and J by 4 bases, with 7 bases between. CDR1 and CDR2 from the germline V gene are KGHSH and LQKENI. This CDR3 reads CASSPLRSTGELFF. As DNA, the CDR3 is TGTGCCAGCTCACCACTACGTAGCACCGGGGAGCTGTTTTTT.